The table lists the clone carrying this T cell receptor beta chain with many counts. The sample's time point: blood at routine non-recurrence follow-up after resection. Tumor, nontumor lung or frozen PBMC supplied whole RNA that was sequenced unsorted. This entry comes from a study of spatial heterogeneity in lung cancer. Study information: The study sequenced follow-up PBMC samples when they were available, at a median of roughly two years after resection. Raw reads showed each unique TCR and UMI combination turning up more than ten times on average. Detection of beta-chain sequences consistently exceeded that of alpha-chain sequences.

TCRdb recomputed calls from the 5' RACE reads with MiXCR, one row per CDR3 protein. The repertoire holds roughly 38,000 distinct CDR3 sequences, with more than 9% as singletons. Germline lookup yields CDR1 WSHSY and CDR2 SAAADI. V was pared by 3 bases and J by 5 bases, with 12 bases of the junction left unmatched. There are 16 residues in the CDR3. Specimen: PBMCs, collected at follow-up. The rearrangement uses TRBV10-2 and TRBJ2-7; 8 bases map to TRBD1. This receptor was identified in a female donor with early-stage non-small cell lung cancer. DNA for the CDR3: TGCGCCAGCAGTGATGACAGGGGAGGCAAGGGGAACGAGCAGTACTTC. As protein: CASSDDRGGKGNEQYF.